The sequence of this T cell receptor beta chain was determined in a study of cytomegalovirus exposure and HLA in healthy donors. Study-level points and caveats: Reports credit the classifier with highly specific, highly sensitive diagnosis of cytomegalovirus status. Sequences of the TCR beta chain were said to predict the HLA-A and HLA-B alleles of most subjects accurately. Trimming of TCR beta V- and J-genes showed a link, identified in a later analysis, to a missense DCLRE1C variant.

60 Vbeta and 13 Jbeta primers were used in PCR. Libraries were prepared by immunoSEQ multiplex PCR; TCRdb keeps only in-frame clonotypes and omits some of them. The sample contains 180,000 or so clones, more than 65% of which appear only once. This clone was recorded once. Its antigen is undetermined. Trimming stripped 5 bases from V and 7 bases from J, with 17 bases between. Germline-derived CDR1 and CDR2 are SGHTA and FQGNSA. The CDR3 sequence is 14 residues long. The sequence derives from a woman in her twenties or thirties in good health and CMV-seropositive. What was sequenced was PBMCs. The chain is built from TRBV7-2 and TRBJ1-1, with a possible D match to TRBD1 (5 bases). CDR3 loop: CASSPRQGAYEAFF. Here the CDR3 DNA reads TGTGCCAGCAGCCCTCGCCAGGGCGCTTATGAAGCTTTCTTT.